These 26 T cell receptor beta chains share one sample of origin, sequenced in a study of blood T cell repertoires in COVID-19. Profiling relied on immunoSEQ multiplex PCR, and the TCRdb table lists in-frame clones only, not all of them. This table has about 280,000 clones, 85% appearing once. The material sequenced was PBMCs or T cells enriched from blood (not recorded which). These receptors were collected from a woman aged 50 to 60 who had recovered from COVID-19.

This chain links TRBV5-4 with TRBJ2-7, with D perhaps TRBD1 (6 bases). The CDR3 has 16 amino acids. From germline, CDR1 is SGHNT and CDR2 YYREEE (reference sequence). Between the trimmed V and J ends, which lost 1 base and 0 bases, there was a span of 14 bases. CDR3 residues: CASSLSQGHPSYEQYF. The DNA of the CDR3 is TGTGCCAGCAGCTTGAGTCAGGGGCATCCCTCCTACGAGCAGTACTTC.

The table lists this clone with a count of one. CDR3 DNA sequence: TGTGCCAGCAGCTTCAGTAATGAGCAGTTCTTC. This codes for CASSFSNEQFF. The chain uses TRBV5-6 and TRBJ2-1; D remains unclear. Germline loops: CDR1 SGHDT, CDR2 YYEEEE. The CDR3 is 11 residues long. With 2 bases removed from V and 7 bases from J, the gap between germline ends came to 4 bases.

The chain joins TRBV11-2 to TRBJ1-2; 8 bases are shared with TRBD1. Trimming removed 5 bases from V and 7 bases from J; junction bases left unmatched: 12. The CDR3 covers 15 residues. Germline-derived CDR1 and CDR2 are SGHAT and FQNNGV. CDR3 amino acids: CASSPLPGQEIGYTF. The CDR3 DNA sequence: TGTGCCAGCAGCCCCTTACCGGGACAGGAGATTGGCTACACCTTC.

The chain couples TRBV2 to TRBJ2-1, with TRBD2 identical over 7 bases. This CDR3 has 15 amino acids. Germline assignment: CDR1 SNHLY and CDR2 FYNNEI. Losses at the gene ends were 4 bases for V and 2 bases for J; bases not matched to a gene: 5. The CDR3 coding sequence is TGTGCCAGCAGTGGTCTGCGGGAGCCCTACAATGAGCAGTTCTTC. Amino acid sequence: CASSGLREPYNEQFF.

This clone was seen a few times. CDR3 sequence (DNA): TGTGCCAGCAGGGCGACGGGGATTAACACCGGGGAGCTGTTTTTT. This sequence encodes CASRATGINTGELFF. The V gene is TRBV3-1 (or the pseudogene TRBV3-2), the J gene TRBJ2-2, with D perhaps TRBD2 (5 bases). V dropped 6 bases and J dropped 2 bases, with 13 bases sitting between them. CDR1 is LGHDT and CDR2 is YNNKEL in the germline V gene (reference sequence). The CDR3 is 15 residues long.

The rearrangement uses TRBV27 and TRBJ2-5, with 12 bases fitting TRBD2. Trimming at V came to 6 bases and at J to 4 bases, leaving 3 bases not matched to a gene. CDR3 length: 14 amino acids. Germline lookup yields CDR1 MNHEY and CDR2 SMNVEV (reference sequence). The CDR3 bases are TGTGCCAGCAGGGAGGGACTAGCGGGAGAGACCCAGTACTTC. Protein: CASREGLAGETQYF.

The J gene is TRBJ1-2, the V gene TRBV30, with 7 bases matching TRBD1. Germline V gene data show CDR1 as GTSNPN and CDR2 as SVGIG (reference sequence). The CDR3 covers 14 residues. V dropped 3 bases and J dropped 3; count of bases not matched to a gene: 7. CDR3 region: CAWSQTGVDYGYTF. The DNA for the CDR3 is TGTGCCTGGAGCCAAACAGGGGTGGACTATGGCTACACCTTC.

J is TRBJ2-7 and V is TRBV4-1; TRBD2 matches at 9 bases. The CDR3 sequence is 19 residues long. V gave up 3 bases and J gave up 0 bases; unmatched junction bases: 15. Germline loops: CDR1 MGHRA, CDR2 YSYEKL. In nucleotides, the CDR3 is TGCGCCAGCAGCCAGGCTAGGGTTCTAGCGGGAAGTATCTCCTACGAGCAGTACTTC. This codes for CASSQARVLAGSISYEQYF.

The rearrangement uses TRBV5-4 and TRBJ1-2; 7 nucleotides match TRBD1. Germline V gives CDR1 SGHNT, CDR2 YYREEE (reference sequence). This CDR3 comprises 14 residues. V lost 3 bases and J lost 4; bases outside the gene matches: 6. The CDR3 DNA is TGTGCCAGCAGCTGGGAAGGGGGCGCCTATGGCTACACCTTC. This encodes CASSWEGGAYGYTF.

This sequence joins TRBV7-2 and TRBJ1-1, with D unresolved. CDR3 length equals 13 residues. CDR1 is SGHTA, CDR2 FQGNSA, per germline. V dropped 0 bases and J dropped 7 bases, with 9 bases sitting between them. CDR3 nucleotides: TGTGCCAGCAGCTTAGCGCGAGGGATTGAAGCTTTCTTT. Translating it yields CASSLARGIEAFF.

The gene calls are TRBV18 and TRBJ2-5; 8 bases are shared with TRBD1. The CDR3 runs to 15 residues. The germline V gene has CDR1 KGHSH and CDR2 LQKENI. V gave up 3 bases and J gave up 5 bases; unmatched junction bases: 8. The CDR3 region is CASSPVQGARETQYF. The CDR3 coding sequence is TGTGCCAGCTCACCTGTCCAGGGGGCGCGGGAGACCCAGTACTTC.

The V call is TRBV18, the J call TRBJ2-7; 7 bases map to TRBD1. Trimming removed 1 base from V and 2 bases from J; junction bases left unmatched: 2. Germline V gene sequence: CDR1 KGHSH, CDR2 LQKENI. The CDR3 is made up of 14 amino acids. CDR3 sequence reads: CASSPRDRAYEQYF. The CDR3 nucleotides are TGTGCCAGCTCACCACGGGACAGAGCCTACGAGCAGTACTTC.

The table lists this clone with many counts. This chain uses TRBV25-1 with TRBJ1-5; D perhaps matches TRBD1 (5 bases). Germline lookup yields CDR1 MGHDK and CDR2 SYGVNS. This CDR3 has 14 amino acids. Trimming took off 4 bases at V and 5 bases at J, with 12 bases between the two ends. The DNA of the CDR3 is TGTGCCAGCAGTGCTACAGGAAGGGATCAGCCCCAGCATTTT. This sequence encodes CASSATGRDQPQHF.

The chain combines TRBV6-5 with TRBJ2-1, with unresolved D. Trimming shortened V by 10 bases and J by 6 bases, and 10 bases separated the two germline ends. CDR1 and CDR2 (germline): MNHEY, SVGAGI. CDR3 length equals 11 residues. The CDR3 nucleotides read TGTGCCATCTTCAGAACCAATGAGCAGTTCTTC. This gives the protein CAIFRTNEQFF.

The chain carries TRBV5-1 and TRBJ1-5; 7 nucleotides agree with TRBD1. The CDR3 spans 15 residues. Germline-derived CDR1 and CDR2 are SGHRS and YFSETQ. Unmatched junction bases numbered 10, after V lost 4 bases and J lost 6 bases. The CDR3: CASSLRGVPGQPQHF. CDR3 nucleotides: TGCGCCAGCAGCCTCAGGGGGGTCCCGGGTCAGCCCCAGCATTTT. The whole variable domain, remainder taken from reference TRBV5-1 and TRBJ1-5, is KAGVTQTPRYLIKTRGQQVTLSCSPISGHRSVSWYQQTPGQGLQFLFEYFSETQRNKGNFPGRFSGRQFSNSRSEMNVSTLELGDSALYLCASSLRGVPGQPQHFGDGTRLSIL.

Written as DNA, the CDR3 is TGTGCCAGCAGCCCCCAGGGGGTGGGTCAGCCCCAGCATTTT. It specifies CASSPQGVGQPQHF. The gene calls are TRBV7-2 and TRBJ1-5; 7 nucleotides align to TRBD1. Germline V lookup: CDR1 SGHTA, CDR2 FQGNSA. After removal of 5 bases from V and 6 bases from J, the junction contained 7 bases not matched to a gene. There are 14 residues in the CDR3.

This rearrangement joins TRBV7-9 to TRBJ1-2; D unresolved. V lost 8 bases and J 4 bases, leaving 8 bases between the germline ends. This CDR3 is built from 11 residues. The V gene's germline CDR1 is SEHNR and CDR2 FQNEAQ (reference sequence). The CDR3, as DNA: TGTGCCAGCGGCGGAGCCTATGGCTACACCTTC. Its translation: CASGGAYGYTF.

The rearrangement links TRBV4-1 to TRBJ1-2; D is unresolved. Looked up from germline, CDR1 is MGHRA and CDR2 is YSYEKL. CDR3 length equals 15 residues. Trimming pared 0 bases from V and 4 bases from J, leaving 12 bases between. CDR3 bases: TGCGCCAGCAGCCAAGATCGACTGGGAGGCTATGGCTACACCTTC. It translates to CASSQDRLGGYGYTF.

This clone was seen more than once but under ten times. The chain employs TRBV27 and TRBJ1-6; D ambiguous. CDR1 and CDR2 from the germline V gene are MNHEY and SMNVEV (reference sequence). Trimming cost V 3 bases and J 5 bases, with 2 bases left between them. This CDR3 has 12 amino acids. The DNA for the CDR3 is TGTGCCAGCAGTTTTAATAATTCACCCCTCCACTTT. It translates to CASSFNNSPLHF.

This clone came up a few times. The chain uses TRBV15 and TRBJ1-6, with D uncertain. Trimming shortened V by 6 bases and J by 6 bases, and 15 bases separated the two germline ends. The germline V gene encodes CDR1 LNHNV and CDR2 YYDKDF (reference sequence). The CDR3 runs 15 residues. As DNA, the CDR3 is TGTGCCACCAGTTTCCAGCGATCGCTTAATTCACCCCTCCACTTT. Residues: CATSFQRSLNSPLHF.

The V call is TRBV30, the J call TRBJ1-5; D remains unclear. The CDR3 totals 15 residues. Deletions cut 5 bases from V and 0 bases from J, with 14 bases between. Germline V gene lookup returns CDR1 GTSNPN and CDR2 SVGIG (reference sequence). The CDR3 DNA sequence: TGTGCCTGGGGAGTTGATAGTGCTAGCAATCAGCCCCAGCATTTT. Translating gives CAWGVDSASNQPQHF.

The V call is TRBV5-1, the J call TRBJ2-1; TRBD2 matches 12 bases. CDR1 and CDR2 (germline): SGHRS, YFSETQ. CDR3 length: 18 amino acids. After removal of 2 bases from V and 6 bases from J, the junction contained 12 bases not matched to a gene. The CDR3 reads CASSFRLAGAPSFNEQFF. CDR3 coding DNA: TGCGCCAGCAGCTTCCGACTAGCGGGGGCCCCCAGTTTCAATGAGCAGTTCTTC.

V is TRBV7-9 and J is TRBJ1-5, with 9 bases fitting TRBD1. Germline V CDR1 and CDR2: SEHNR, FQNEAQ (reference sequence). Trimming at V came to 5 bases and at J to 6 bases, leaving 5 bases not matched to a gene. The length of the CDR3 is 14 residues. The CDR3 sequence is CASSETGGGQPQHF. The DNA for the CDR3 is TGTGCCAGCAGCGAAACAGGGGGCGGTCAGCCCCAGCATTTT.

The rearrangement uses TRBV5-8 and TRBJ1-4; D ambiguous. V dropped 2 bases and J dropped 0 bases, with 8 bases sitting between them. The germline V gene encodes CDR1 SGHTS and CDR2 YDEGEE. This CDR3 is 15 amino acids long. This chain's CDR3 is CASSFGGTTNEKLFF. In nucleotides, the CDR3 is TGTGCCAGCAGCTTTGGAGGGACAACTAATGAAAAACTGTTTTTT.

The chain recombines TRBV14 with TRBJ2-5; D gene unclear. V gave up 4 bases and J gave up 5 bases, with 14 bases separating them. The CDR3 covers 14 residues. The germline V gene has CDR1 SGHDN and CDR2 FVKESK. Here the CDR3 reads CASSPTWSSETQYF. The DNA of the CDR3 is TGTGCCAGCAGCCCTACCTGGAGTTCGGAGACCCAGTACTTC.

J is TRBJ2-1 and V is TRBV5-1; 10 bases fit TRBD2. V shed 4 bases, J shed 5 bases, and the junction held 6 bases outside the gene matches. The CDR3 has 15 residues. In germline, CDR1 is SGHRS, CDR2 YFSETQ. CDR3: CASSLTSGLNNEQFF. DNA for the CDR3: TGCGCCAGCAGCCTGACTAGCGGGCTAAACAATGAGCAGTTCTTC.